This T cell receptor (beta chain) was identified in a study of T cells in Graves' hyperthyroidism and ophthalmopathy. On the study more broadly: Upon initial diagnosis and before any treatment, peripheral blood was collected. Study-level points and caveats: The model forecast ophthalmopathy, anticipating it by a median about six months before onset. Blood held most thyroid clonotypes expanded above 0.001 frequency.

Criteria for exclusion of patients were uncontrolled infection, other autoimmune disease, pregnancy or lactation. The TCR beta CDR3 regions underwent amplification using RNA transcripts as the source. HTBI primers were used for first-round RT-PCR of the TCR CDR3. In TCRdb, the multiplex PCR reads were re-called with MiXCR into one record per CDR3 protein. This sample yields 340,000 or so distinct CDR3 sequences, of which 16% are seen a single time; 33% belongs to the top ten. This clonotype was detected many times. Its matching antigen is unknown. The CDR3 is made up of 14 amino acids. Germline CDR1 is SGHTA and CDR2 is FQGTGA. V dropped 5 bases and J dropped 10; count of bases not matched to a gene: 9.

Sequenced sample: blood. The source is a man younger than 40 with Graves' hyperthyroidism. V is TRBV7-3 and J is TRBJ2-1, with 9 bases fitting TRBD1. The CDR3 DNA sequence: TGTGCCAGCAGCAAGAACAGGGGGCCCTTCGAGCAGTTCTTC. Translating gives CASSKNRGPFEQFF. The whole variable domain, remainder taken from reference TRBV7-3 and TRBJ2-1, is GAGVSQTPSNKVTEKGKYVELRCDPISGHTALYWYRQSLGQGPEFLIYFQGTGAADDSGLPNDRFFAVRPEGSVSTLKIQRTERGDSAVYLCASSKNRGPFEQFFGPGTRLTVL.